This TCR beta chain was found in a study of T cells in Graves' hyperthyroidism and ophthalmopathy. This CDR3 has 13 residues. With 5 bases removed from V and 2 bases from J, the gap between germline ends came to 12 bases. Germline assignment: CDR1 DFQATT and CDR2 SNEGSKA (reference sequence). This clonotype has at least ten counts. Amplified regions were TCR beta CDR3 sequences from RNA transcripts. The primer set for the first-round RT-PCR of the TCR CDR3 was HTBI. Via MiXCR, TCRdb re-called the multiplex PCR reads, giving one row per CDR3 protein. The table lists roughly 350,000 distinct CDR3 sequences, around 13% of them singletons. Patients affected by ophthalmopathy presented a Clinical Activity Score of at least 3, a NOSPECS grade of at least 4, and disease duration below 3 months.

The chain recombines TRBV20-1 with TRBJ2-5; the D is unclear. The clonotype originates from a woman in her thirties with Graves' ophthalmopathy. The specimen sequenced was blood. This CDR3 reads CSASISTQETQYF. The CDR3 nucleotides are TGCAGTGCTTCCATCTCCACTCAAGAGACCCAGTACTTC.